This TCR beta chain originates from a study of molecular identifiers for immune sequencing clone quantification. Across the study: Split five ways in replicates, RNA from approximately 20,000 or 100,000 naive CD8 cells had four portions sequenced. General observations from the study: Over 99% of effector molecules, but under 1% in naive cells, were held by clones with more than 20 RNA copies.

TCRdb re-called the PCR reads through MiXCR, storing one row per CDR3 protein. The sample contains over 550,000 distinct CDR3 sequences, roughly 27% of which appear only once. This clonotype was detected only a few times. Its specificity is unknown. From germline, CDR1 is DFQATT and CDR2 SNEGSKA (reference sequence). The V segment lost 5 bases and the J segment 4 bases; nucleotides outside the gene matches: 16. This CDR3 region has 16 residues. Preparation of naive CD8 libraries involved roughly 19,000 to 1,100,000 sorted cells and 10%, 30% or 50% RNA. V is TRBV20-1 and J is TRBJ1-1; 7 bases fit TRBD1. Sequencing used naive CD8+ T cells from blood, with Jurkat cell RNA spiked in. The sample's subset: FACS-sorted CD8+CD4-CCR7+CD45RA+ naive T cells. The clonotype was recovered from a human donor in good health. Some libraries in this study had Jurkat cell RNA spiked in. The CDR3 DNA sequence: TGCAGTGCTGTTTACAGGGGAAGAGTTATCGGCACTGAAGCTTTCTTT. This encodes CSAVYRGRVIGTEAFF.